These 19 T cell receptor beta chains came from one sample sequenced in a study of cytomegalovirus exposure and HLA in healthy donors (dated by TCRdb to the late 2010s). Library method: the immunoSEQ multiplex PCR assay. The multiplex PCR relied on a mix of 60 forward primers for TCR Vbeta segments and 13 reverse primers for TCR Jbeta segments. Drawn from immuneACCESS, this table holds only the in-frame rearrangements with V and J called that TCRdb kept. Clones are partly lost; checked studies trace under half to an unresolved V gene and leave the rest unexplained. This sample has some 120,000 clones in its table, and around 80% of those were observed once. The ten largest clones add up to more than 1% of the sample. The sequenced sample was PBMCs. The receptors stem from a female donor in good health and CMV-seronegative.

The genes are TRBV2 and TRBJ2-3; D perhaps matches TRBD1 (6 bases). The V gene lost 6 bases and the J gene lost 2 bases, with 15 bases spanning the gap. The CDR3 is made up of 15 amino acids. Germline CDR1 SNHLY, CDR2 FYNNEI. The CDR3 here is CASSPGALPTDTQYF. The CDR3 DNA sequence: TGTGCCAGCAGCCCAGGGGCATTGCCCACAGATACGCAGTATTTT.

The chain has TRBV6-4 and TRBJ2-5; tentative D call: TRBD2 (6 bases). This CDR3 is built from 13 residues. The V and J ends lost 4 bases and 5 bases respectively, with 11 bases between them. The germline gives CDR1 MRHNA, CDR2 SNTAGT. In DNA form, the CDR3 reads TGTGCCAGCAGTGGTGACCGGGGGGAGACCCAGTACTTC. This gives the protein CASSGDRGETQYF.

This chain joins TRBV2 and TRBJ1-6; no clear D. This CDR3 contains 11 residues. V shed 4 bases and J shed 7 bases, with 2 bases lying between them. CDR1 and CDR2 (germline): SNHLY, FYNNEI. The CDR3 nucleotides are TGTGCCAGCAGTGCAAATTCACCCCTCCACTTT. Translated: CASSANSPLHF.

The V gene is TRBV15, the J gene TRBJ2-1, with D tentatively TRBD1 (5 bases). CDR1 LNHNV and CDR2 YYDKDF come from the germline V gene (reference sequence). The CDR3 has 16 amino acids. V lost 1 base to trimming and J lost 9 bases, with 19 bases between them. CDR3 bases: TGTGCCACCAGCAGAGTTAGGGGCCCTCCAGGGATTGAGCAGTTCTTC. It codes for CATSRVRGPPGIEQFF.

This clone came up a few times. The rearrangement joins TRBV11-2 to TRBJ2-5, with D uncertain. This CDR3 comprises 12 residues. Per the germline V gene, CDR1 is SGHAT and CDR2 is FQNNGV. V was cut by 1 base and J by 5 bases, with 5 bases left in between. CDR3 residues: CASSLARETQYF. CDR3 bases: TGTGCCAGCAGCTTAGCCCGGGAGACCCAGTACTTC.

This clone appeared once. The chain carries TRBV29-1 and TRBJ2-5, with 9 bases aligning to TRBD2. Germline V gives CDR1 SQVTM, CDR2 ANQGSEA. The CDR3 sequence is 14 residues long. The V gene end was trimmed by 2 bases and the J gene end by 4 bases; junction bases not matched to a gene: 5. This chain's CDR3 is CSVELAGWRETQYF. Written as DNA, the CDR3 is TGCAGCGTTGAACTAGCGGGGTGGCGAGAGACCCAGTACTTC.

The chain combines TRBV7-7 with TRBJ2-5; 9 nucleotides agree with TRBD2. Germline V gene data show CDR1 as SSHAT and CDR2 as FNYEAQ (reference sequence). This CDR3 has 15 amino acids. V trimming: 5 bases; J trimming: 4 bases; junction bases outside the gene matches: 8. The DNA of the CDR3 is TGTGCCAGCAGCACCGATAGCGGGAGTTCAGAGACCCAGTACTTC. Its translation is CASSTDSGSSETQYF.

The V gene is TRBV4-1, the J gene TRBJ1-2, with D possibly matching TRBD1 (5 bases). CDR3 length: 19 amino acids. CDR1 MGHRA and CDR2 YSYEKL come from the germline V gene. Trimming took off 0 bases at V and 4 bases at J, with 24 bases between the two ends. In DNA, the CDR3 is TGCGCCAGCAGCCAAGAGGCGGGGGTGGATGGCCTCCCTTTCTATGGCTACACCTTC. Translating it yields CASSQEAGVDGLPFYGYTF.

The rearrangement joins TRBV11-2 to TRBJ2-5, with 14 bases that match TRBD2. The CDR3 runs 16 residues. V lost 4 bases, J lost 4 bases, and 5 bases stayed unmatched. Germline-derived CDR1 and CDR2 are SGHAT and FQNNGV. The chain's CDR3 is CASSSGTSGRGETQYF. The CDR3 DNA is TGTGCCAGCAGCTCCGGGACTAGCGGGAGAGGAGAGACCCAGTACTTC.

The chain is built from TRBV29-1 and TRBJ2-1; tentatively, D is TRBD2 (6 bases). Deletions cut 6 bases from V and 2 bases from J, with 14 bases between. Germline-derived CDR1 and CDR2 are SQVTM and ANQGSEA. This CDR3 is built from 14 residues. This CDR3 reads CSVQSGDPYNEQFF. As DNA, the CDR3 is TGCAGCGTCCAGTCGGGGGACCCCTACAATGAGCAGTTCTTC.

Worth noting for this clone: A junction end diverges from the germline sequence, so it may reflect a read error. The chain links TRBV7-9 to TRBJ2-1, with TRBD2 matching over 11 bases. The CDR3 totals 17 residues. Germline V gives CDR1 SEHNR, CDR2 FQNEAQ (reference sequence). CDR3 in amino acids: CSSSNPGLADSYNEQFF. The CDR3 DNA is TGTTCCAGCAGCAATCCGGGACTAGCGGACTCCTACAATGAGCAGTTCTTC. The full variable domain, its missing parts supplied by reference TRBV7-9 and TRBJ2-1, is DTGVSQNPRHKITKRGQNVTFRCDPISEHNRLYWYRQTLGQGPEFLTYFQNEAQLEKSRLLSDRFSAERPKGSFSTLEIQRTEQGDSAMYLCSSSNPGLADSYNEQFFGPGTRLTVL.

The sample holds one count of this clone. The rearrangement links TRBV13 to TRBJ2-5; D unresolved. V was shortened by 3 bases and J by 2 bases, with 7 bases between the two germline ends. The CDR3 runs to 13 residues. The V gene's germline CDR1 is PRHDT and CDR2 FYEKMQ (reference sequence). In DNA, the CDR3 is TGTGCCAGCAGCTTGGGCTTACAAGAGACCCAGTACTTC. Its translation: CASSLGLQETQYF.

This chain connects TRBV11-3 to TRBJ1-1; TRBD1 matches 9 bases. The J segment lost 5 bases and the V segment lost 4 bases, leaving 14 bases of the junction unmatched. This CDR3 has 17 residues. Germline lookup yields CDR1 SGHNT and CDR2 YENEEA. The CDR3 DNA is TGTGCCAGCAGCTATCCCAGGACAGGGGTCCGAAAAACTGAAGCTTTCTTT. This codes for CASSYPRTGVRKTEAFF.

The chain couples TRBV4-1 to TRBJ1-2, with D tentatively TRBD1 (5 bases). V shed 0 bases and J shed 5 bases, with 7 bases lying between them. The CDR3 extends over 13 amino acids. CDR1 and CDR2 (germline): MGHRA, YSYEKL. The CDR3 spells CASSQDQGYGYTF. The CDR3 DNA sequence: TGCGCCAGCAGCCAAGACCAGGGTTATGGCTACACCTTC.

The chain employs TRBV30 and TRBJ2-1; 9 nucleotides match TRBD2. Per germline, CDR1 GTSNPN and CDR2 SVGIG (reference sequence). The CDR3 is 15 amino acids. The trim removed 2 bases at V and 4 bases at J, leaving 6 bases unmatched. The CDR3 DNA is TGTGCCTGGAGTAGCGGGAGGTTAACTTACAATGAGCAGTTCTTC. Protein: CAWSSGRLTYNEQFF.

This clone came up a few times. The chain has TRBV28 and TRBJ2-7; possible D gene TRBD1, 6 bases. The V end lost 6 bases, the J end lost 4 bases, and 13 bases lay between the germline ends. The CDR3 has 13 amino acids. CDR1 is MDHEN, CDR2 SYDVKM, per germline. In DNA, the CDR3 is TGTGCCAGCAGGGGGCAGGGGATATACGAGCAGTACTTC. Translation gives CASRGQGIYEQYF.

This clone was counted between two and nine times. V gene TRBV11-2 combines with J gene TRBJ2-5, with D possibly TRBD1 on 6 matching bases. Germline-derived CDR1 and CDR2 are SGHAT and FQNNGV. This CDR3 has 14 amino acids. With 4 bases removed from V and 1 base from J, the gap between germline ends came to 10 bases. The CDR3 here is CASSSRTAQETQYF. CDR3 DNA: TGTGCCAGCAGCTCACGGACAGCCCAAGAGACCCAGTACTTC. Based on the CDR3 plus reference TRBV11-2 and TRBJ2-5, the full variable domain is EAGVAQSPRYKIIEKRQSVAFWCNPISGHATLYWYQQILGQGPKLLIQFQNNGVVDDSQLPKDRFSAERLKGVDSTLKIQPAKLEDSAVYLCASSSRTAQETQYFGPGTRLLVL.

The chain joins TRBV19 to TRBJ1-2; the D is unclear. CDR3 length: 13 residues. V lost 2 bases, J lost 8 bases, and 12 bases lay in between. Per germline, CDR1 LNHDA and CDR2 SQIVND (reference sequence). The chain's CDR3 is CASSITGFYGYTF. DNA for the CDR3: TGTGCCAGTAGTATAACGGGGTTTTACGGCTACACCTTC.

This clone has just a few counts. The chain links TRBV5-4 to TRBJ2-2; 15 nucleotides agree with TRBD2. The CDR3 length is 15 residues. CDR1 is SGHNT and CDR2 is YYREEE in the germline V gene (reference sequence). V was pared by 9 bases and J by 7 bases, with 7 bases of the junction left unmatched. CDR3 in amino acids: CAIRTSGGVIGELFF. As DNA, the CDR3 is TGTGCCATAAGGACTAGCGGGGGGGTGATCGGGGAGCTGTTTTTT.